The 27 T cell receptor beta chains given below trace back to one sample, sequenced in a study of T-cell reconstitution after alpha-beta-depleted transplantation in children. During its preparation, the TCRbeta library received unique molecular identifiers. TCRdb passed the PCR reads through MiXCR, listing each CDR3 protein once. The sample yields 140,000 to 150,000 distinct CDR3 sequences, around 8.5% seen once. The specimen was PBMCs, mostly from graft donor cells, collected 180 days after TCRalphabeta/CD19-depleted stem cell transplant. Receptor source: a female patient aged 2-15 years who had a stem cell transplant for congenital amegakaryocytic thrombocytopenia, so the T cells may come from the graft donor.

This clonotype was counted only a few times. The chain employs TRBV5-1 and TRBJ1-6; tentative D call: TRBD1 (5 bases). This CDR3 comprises 14 residues. Trimming removed 4 bases at V and 9 bases at J, with 14 bases between. CDR1 is SGHRS, CDR2 YFSETQ, per germline. The CDR3 protein is CASSVQGGGSPLHF. CDR3 nucleotides: TGCGCCAGCAGCGTCCAGGGAGGTGGTTCACCCCTCCACTTT.

The chain couples TRBV28 to TRBJ2-5, with 11 bases fitting TRBD2. The V and J ends lost 9 bases and 5 bases, in that order; junction bases with no gene match: 5. The CDR3 sequence is 13 residues long. Germline V CDR1 and CDR2: MDHEN, SYDVKM. The CDR3 here is CASLAGGPETQYF. As DNA, the CDR3 is TGTGCCAGTTTAGCGGGAGGGCCGGAGACCCAGTACTTC.

This chain connects TRBV2 to TRBJ2-1; tentatively, D is TRBD2 (6 bases). Germline V lookup: CDR1 SNHLY, CDR2 FYNNEI. The CDR3 consists of 13 residues. Trimming left V 7 bases short and J 7 bases short, with 14 bases between. CDR3 sequence: CASTVRRDNEQFF. DNA for the CDR3: TGTGCCAGCACAGTTCGGCGGGATAATGAGCAGTTCTTC.

This clonotype was observed many times. The chain joins TRBV12-3 or TRBV12-4 to TRBJ2-3; TRBD2 agrees at 8 bases. V was pared by 7 bases and J by 4 bases, with 7 bases of the junction left unmatched. The CDR3 loop spans 14 amino acids. For the CDR3, the DNA is TGTGCCAGCACCACGGGGGGGCCCTCAGATACGCAGTATTTT. Protein sequence: CASTTGGPSDTQYF.

The chain recombines TRBV12-3 or TRBV12-4 with TRBJ1-2; D not certain. The germline V and J ends were trimmed by 0 bases and 0 bases, with 8 bases remaining between them. The CDR3 is 15 residues long. The CDR3 coding sequence is TGTGCCAGCAGTTTAGCGCGGATAGCTAACTATGGCTACACCTTC. Translating it yields CASSLARIANYGYTF.

The chain couples TRBV28 to TRBJ2-7; D gene uncertain. Germline V CDR1 and CDR2: MDHEN, SYDVKM. This CDR3 has 16 amino acids. The V end lost 2 bases, the J end lost 3 bases, and 17 bases lay between the germline ends. Here the CDR3 DNA reads TGTGCCAGCAGTTTAAGGCGGCGGACCCACCACTACGAGCAGTACTTC. Residues: CASSLRRRTHHYEQYF.

Notes on this clonotype: With a much larger clone just one base away, this may be a read error. The chain couples TRBV28 to TRBJ2-1; no firm D call. CDR1 and CDR2 (germline): MDHEN, SYDVKM. The length of the CDR3 is 13 residues. The V and J ends lost 6 bases and 13 bases respectively, with 19 bases between them. In DNA, the CDR3 is TGTGCCAGCAGCCCCGGTGGGCGTCGCGACCAGTTCTTC. This gives the protein CASSPGGRRDQFF.

This clonotype appeared many times. J is TRBJ1-1 and V is TRBV11-3; D remains ambiguous. Trimming left V 5 bases short and J 1 base short, with 11 bases between. The CDR3 loop spans 14 amino acids. CDR1 is SGHNT and CDR2 is YENEEA in the germline V gene. CDR3 DNA sequence: TGTGCCAGCAGCCGAGGGTCGGGGAACACTGAAGCTTTCTTT. Its translation: CASSRGSGNTEAFF.

This rearrangement joins TRBV4-2 to TRBJ2-7, with D hard to call. V lost 0 bases, J lost 0 bases, and 6 bases lay in between. CDR3 size: 14 residues. Germline-derived CDR1 and CDR2 are LGHNA and YNFKEQ. The CDR3 nucleotides are TGTGCCAGCAGCCAAGACGGCGGCTCCTACGAGCAGTACTTC. Translating gives CASSQDGGSYEQYF.

This clonotype came up many times. The V and J genes are TRBV29-1 and TRBJ2-5, with 7 bases identical to TRBD1. The V gene's germline CDR1 is SQVTM and CDR2 ANQGSEA. Trimming cost V 8 bases and J 1 base; bases outside gene matches: 10. The CDR3 length is 14 residues. The CDR3 spells CSTGGTESQETQYF. The CDR3 DNA is TGCAGCACAGGTGGGACAGAGAGCCAAGAGACCCAGTACTTC.

This clonotype has more than one count but fewer than ten. V gene TRBV7-2 combines with J gene TRBJ2-4; the D gene is possibly TRBD1 (5 bases). Germline assignment: CDR1 SGHTA and CDR2 FQGNSA. This CDR3 is built from 14 residues. Trimming cost V 1 base and J 8 bases, with 12 bases left between them. CDR3: CASSLGRAVDIQYF. The CDR3 nucleotides read TGTGCCAGCAGCTTAGGCAGGGCGGTAGACATTCAGTACTTC.

This clonotype was seen more than once but under ten times. The J gene is TRBJ2-7, the V gene TRBV7-6, with 9 nucleotides matching TRBD1. Losses at the gene ends were 5 bases for V and 9 bases for J; bases not matched to a gene: 5. The germline V gene has CDR1 SGHVS and CDR2 FNYEAQ. The CDR3 consists of 12 residues. The CDR3, as DNA: TGTGCCAGCAGCCCGGGACAGGGTTGGCAGTACTTC. Translation: CASSPGQGWQYF.

This clonotype has a count of ten or more. The chain carries TRBV20-1 and TRBJ1-5; D not certain. CDR3 length equals 12 residues. Germline CDR1 DFQATT, CDR2 SNEGSKA (reference sequence). With 5 bases removed from V and 2 bases from J, the gap between germline ends came to 7 bases. The CDR3 loop reads CSAGEGNQPQHF. Written as DNA, the CDR3 is TGCAGTGCTGGGGAGGGCAATCAGCCCCAGCATTTT.

In its sample, this clonotype was seen many times. The J gene is TRBJ1-2, the V gene TRBV18, with 8 bases aligning to TRBD1. V trimming: 4 bases; J trimming: 5 bases; junction bases outside the gene matches: 12. Germline V lookup: CDR1 KGHSH, CDR2 LQKENI. CDR3 length: 16 residues. The CDR3, as DNA: TGTGCCAGCTCACGAGAAGTCCGGACAGGGACTTATGGCTACACCTTC. Its translation is CASSREVRTGTYGYTF. The full variable domain, rest sourced from reference TRBV18 and TRBJ1-2, is NAGVMQNPRHLVRRRGQEARLRCSPMKGHSHVYWYRQLPEEGLKFMVYLQKENIIDESGMPKERFSAEFPKEGPSILRIQQVVRGDSAAYFCASSREVRTGTYGYTFGSGTRLTVV.

This clonotype was seen only a few times. The chain joins TRBV7-9 to TRBJ2-7; D uncertain. The germline CDR1 and CDR2 sequences are SEHNR and FQNEAQ (reference sequence). Between the trimmed V and J ends, which lost 4 bases and 4 bases, there was a span of 14 bases. This CDR3 has 14 residues. This CDR3 is CASSSPETLYEQYF. As DNA, the CDR3 is TGTGCCAGCAGCTCACCCGAAACCCTGTACGAGCAGTACTTC. Supplemented by reference TRBV7-9 and TRBJ2-7, the full variable domain reads DTGVSQNPRHKITKRGQNVTFRCDPISEHNRLYWYRQTLGQGPEFLTYFQNEAQLEKSRLLSDRFSAERPKGSFSTLEIQRTEQGDSAMYLCASSSPETLYEQYFGPGTRLTVT.

This clonotype has a count of ten or more. This chain connects TRBV29-1 to TRBJ2-1, with 12 bases identical to TRBD2. CDR3 length: 15 residues. V lost 4 bases, J lost 7 bases, and 8 bases stayed unmatched. From germline, CDR1 is SQVTM and CDR2 ANQGSEA. The CDR3 DNA sequence: TGCAGCGTTGCCTCTAGCGGGAGGGCCGGGAATGAGCAGTTCTTC. Amino acid sequence: CSVASSGRAGNEQFF.

This clonotype was detected ten times or more. The rearrangement joins TRBV5-1 to TRBJ2-4; possibly TRBD2 for D (5 bases). Germline V gene data show CDR1 as SGHRS and CDR2 as YFSETQ. V was shortened by 4 bases and J by 4 bases, with 21 bases between the two germline ends. The CDR3 is 17 residues long. The CDR3 DNA reads TGCGCCAGCAGCCATTTCGCGGGCCCGGAGGAGAAAAACATTCAGTACTTC. Its protein product is CASSHFAGPEEKNIQYF.

This clonotype was picked up many times. The CDR3 region has the DNA TGTGCCAGCAGTTTATCCCCGGGACTAGCCTACAATGAGCAGTTCTTC. Translating it yields CASSLSPGLAYNEQFF. The rearrangement links TRBV12-3 or TRBV12-4 to TRBJ2-1, with TRBD2 matching 8 bases. The CDR3 length is 16 residues. Trimming took 2 bases from V and 2 from J; bases not matched to a gene: 5.

This clonotype showed up just a few times. V is TRBV5-1 and J is TRBJ2-1; D is undetermined. The CDR3 runs 14 residues. V was trimmed by 0 bases and J by 0 bases, leaving 4 bases between them. Germline lookup yields CDR1 SGHRS and CDR2 YFSETQ. DNA of the CDR3: TGCGCCAGCAGCTTGGATAGCTCCTACAATGAGCAGTTCTTC. Amino acids: CASSLDSSYNEQFF.

The chain combines TRBV20-1 with TRBJ2-5, with D hard to call. The CDR3 is 13 amino acids. CDR1 DFQATT and CDR2 SNEGSKA come from the germline V gene (reference sequence). Between the trimmed V and J ends, which lost 3 bases and 2 bases, there was a span of 10 bases. CDR3 residues: CSARLTQQETQYF. The CDR3 nucleotides are TGCAGTGCTAGGTTGACTCAACAAGAGACCCAGTACTTC.

The table lists this clonotype with many counts. This chain connects TRBV14 to TRBJ1-4; D is unresolved. The CDR3 has 14 residues. The V and J ends lost 1 base and 5 bases respectively, with 8 bases between them. The germline V gene has CDR1 SGHDN and CDR2 FVKESK. CDR3 protein: CASSQARVNEKLFF. CDR3 DNA sequence: TGTGCCAGCAGCCAAGCTCGGGTCAATGAAAAACTGTTTTTT.

This clonotype came up many times. The chain uses TRBV3-1 and TRBJ2-7, with 8 bases aligning to TRBD1. Germline V gene sequence: CDR1 LGHDT, CDR2 YNNKEL (reference sequence). The CDR3 spans 16 residues. J lost 2 bases, V lost 0 bases, and 6 bases had no gene match. The CDR3 DNA reads TGTGCCAGCAGCCAAGATTGGGACAGGAGAACCTACGAGCAGTACTTC. Translated: CASSQDWDRRTYEQYF.

This clonotype was counted only a few times. The CDR3 region has the DNA TGTGCCAGCAGTTTGCGGGGGATCTACAATGAGCAGTTCTTC. It yields the protein CASSLRGIYNEQFF. The rearrangement joins TRBV12-3 or TRBV12-4 to TRBJ2-1; 7 bases fit TRBD2. The CDR3 consists of 14 residues. V lost 3 bases, J lost 3 bases, and 2 bases stayed unmatched.

The CDR3 DNA reads as TGCGCCAGCAGCCGGGTCTTTGGCGGTTTGTCCCTGGGTACGCAGTATTTT. Amino acids: CASSRVFGGLSLGTQYF. This chain uses TRBV4-1 with TRBJ2-3; D not certain. The CDR3 extends over 17 amino acids. The V and J ends lost 4 bases and 8 bases respectively, with 25 bases between them. Per germline, CDR1 MGHRA and CDR2 YSYEKL.

The chain has TRBV5-1 and TRBJ2-5; TRBD1 matches 7 bases. This CDR3 contains 14 residues. The trim removed 4 bases at V and 5 bases at J, leaving 8 bases unmatched. The V gene's germline CDR1 is SGHRS and CDR2 YFSETQ. CDR3 residues: CASSNRDRKETQYF. The DNA of the CDR3 is TGCGCCAGCAGCAACCGGGACAGAAAGGAGACCCAGTACTTC.

In its sample, this clonotype was seen many times. The chain employs TRBV29-1 and TRBJ2-3; 11 nucleotides line up with TRBD1. Germline trimming cut 6 bases from V and 1 base from J; bases unmatched to any gene: 0. This CDR3 region has 13 residues. In germline, CDR1 is SQVTM, CDR2 ANQGSEA. The CDR3 sequence is CSVDRGRTDTQYF. In nucleotides, the CDR3 is TGCAGCGTGGACAGGGGGCGCACAGATACGCAGTATTTT.

Ten or more counts support this clonotype. The rearrangement uses TRBV10-3 and TRBJ2-1; D possibly corresponds to TRBD2 (5 bases). CDR1 and CDR2 (germline): ENHRY, SYGVKD. With 3 bases removed from V and 12 bases from J, the gap between germline ends came to 9 bases. The CDR3 is 11 amino acids. The CDR3 loop reads CAISDGRVQFF. Here the CDR3 DNA reads TGTGCCATCAGTGACGGGCGGGTGCAGTTCTTC.